The next 11 T cell receptor beta chains were all read from a single sample in a study of T cells in localized non-small cell lung cancer. Clones were sequenced by immunoSEQ multiplex PCR, and TCRdb holds only the in-frame ones, with some missing. The data show 20,000 to 25,000 clones, with approximately 84% seen just once and more than 2% held by the top ten. The starting material was peripheral blood, obtained before any cancer treatment. Receptors were obtained from a man aged 40 to 70 with stage I lung adenocarcinoma.

This chain joins TRBV30 and TRBJ2-3, with D possibly being TRBD2 (6 bases). The CDR3 sequence is 14 residues long. Looked up from germline, CDR1 is GTSNPN and CDR2 is SVGIG (reference sequence). V lost 4 bases to trimming and J lost 5 bases, with 16 bases between them. CDR3 sequence: CAWNRGAGLDTQYF. For the CDR3, the DNA is TGTGCCTGGAATCGGGGCGCGGGGTTAGATACGCAGTATTTT.

This chain links TRBV5-4 with TRBJ2-7; D possibly corresponds to TRBD1 (6 bases). Germline CDR1 is SGHNT and CDR2 is YYREEE (reference sequence). The CDR3 has 15 amino acids. Trimming cost V 1 base and J 3 bases, with 14 bases left between them. CDR3 nucleotides: TGTGCCAGCAGCTTGCGATGGGGGCCTGGCTACGAGCAGTACTTC. It specifies CASSLRWGPGYEQYF.

The CDR3 DNA reads TGTGCCAGCAGTTCGGGGTTTTCAAAACTGTTTTTT. Protein product: CASSSGFSKLFF. The rearrangement uses TRBV6-5 and TRBJ1-4; no definite D call. Deletions cut 4 bases from V and 10 bases from J, with 10 bases between. The CDR3 sequence is 12 residues long. CDR1 is MNHEY, CDR2 SVGAGI, per germline.

The V gene is TRBV27, the J gene TRBJ2-3; tentative D call: TRBD2 (5 bases). CDR1 is MNHEY and CDR2 is SMNVEV in the germline V gene (reference sequence). The ends were cut back, 4 bases at V and 4 bases at J, with 9 bases in the middle. This CDR3 has 13 residues. Here the CDR3 reads CASSSWRADTQYF. Here the CDR3 DNA reads TGTGCCAGCAGTTCCTGGCGGGCAGATACGCAGTATTTT.

The chain combines TRBV28 with TRBJ1-5; 9 nucleotides align to TRBD1. The V segment lost 4 bases and the J segment 6 bases; nucleotides outside the gene matches: 4. The germline V gene has CDR1 MDHEN and CDR2 SYDVKM. The CDR3 is 14 residues long. The CDR3 DNA reads as TGTGCCAGCAGTTCCGGGACAGGGACTCAGCCCCAGCATTTT. It specifies CASSSGTGTQPQHF. The full variable domain, in which reference TRBV28 and TRBJ1-5 provide the parts outside the CDR3, is DVKVTQSSRYLVKRTGEKVFLECVQDMDHENMFWYRQDPGLGLRLIYFSYDVKMKEKGDIPEGYSVSREKKERFSLILESASTNQTSMYLCASSSGTGTQPQHFGDGTRLSIL.

This chain connects TRBV7-2 to TRBJ2-7; D is uncertain. Looked up from germline, CDR1 is SGHTA and CDR2 is FQGNSA. This CDR3 spans 13 amino acids. Trimming took 2 bases from V and 3 from J, leaving 8 bases between them. The CDR3 here is CASSLSRDYEQYF. The CDR3, as DNA: TGTGCCAGCAGCTTAAGTCGAGACTACGAGCAGTACTTC.

The chain recombines TRBV20-1 with TRBJ2-3, with D hard to call. Germline CDR1 is DFQATT and CDR2 is SNEGSKA (reference sequence). The germline V and J ends were trimmed by 3 bases and 4 bases, with 5 bases remaining between them. The CDR3 consists of 11 residues. CDR3 loop: CSASSADTQYF. The CDR3, as DNA: TGCAGTGCTAGTAGTGCAGATACGCAGTATTTT.

This clone was observed a single time. This chain links TRBV4-1 with TRBJ2-7; TRBD1 aligns across 8 bases. Trimming at V came to 1 base and at J to 2 bases, leaving 4 bases not matched to a gene. The CDR3 totals 15 residues. Germline V lookup: CDR1 MGHRA, CDR2 YSYEKL. The CDR3 DNA sequence: TGCGCCAGCAGCCAAGCTCGGACAGGGCCCTACGAGCAGTACTTC. This translates into CASSQARTGPYEQYF.

A single count supports this clone. The chain joins TRBV2 to TRBJ1-2, with 9 bases aligning to TRBD1. This CDR3 contains 14 residues. V was pared by 6 bases and J by 3 bases, with 5 bases of the junction left unmatched. Germline CDR1 and CDR2: SNHLY and FYNNEI. CDR3 loop: CASRLQGADYGYTF. The CDR3 nucleotides read TGTGCCAGCAGGTTACAGGGGGCCGACTATGGCTACACCTTC.

This clone was counted only a few times. The gene calls are TRBV4-3 and TRBJ2-3; weak D call: TRBD1 (6 bases). V lost 2 bases and J 5 bases, leaving 14 bases between the germline ends. The CDR3 has 15 amino acids. The germline CDR1 and CDR2 sequences are LGHNA and YSLEER. The CDR3 coding sequence is TGCGCCAGCAGCCAAATCCTCAGGGGCAGAGATACGCAGTATTTT. Protein product: CASSQILRGRDTQYF.

V gene TRBV6-1 combines with J gene TRBJ1-4; D is unclear. There are 12 residues in the CDR3. V dropped 4 bases and J dropped 6 bases, with 6 bases sitting between them. CDR1 is MNHNS and CDR2 is SASEGT in the germline V gene. CDR3 region: CASSARHEKLFF. The CDR3, as DNA: TGTGCCAGCAGTGCTCGCCATGAAAAACTGTTTTTT.